A selection of T cell receptor beta chains follows, all from one sample in a study of cytomegalovirus exposure and HLA in healthy donors. TCRdb's copy holds only in-frame clones and misses some; the assay was immunoSEQ multiplex PCR. This table has about 84,000 clones, approximately 91% appearing once. Sequencing was done on a sample of PBMCs. These receptors all stem from a man in his thirties or forties in good health and CMV-seronegative. Each CDR3 is given with its conserved first and last residue. D genes are given only for firm matches. Where a row states a size, it is once, few, many or the class of an expanded clone; other rows omit it.

j_call	clone_size	v_call	d_call	cdr3_nt	cdr3_aa
TRBJ2-2	.	TRBV6-6	.	TGTGCCAGCAGTTTGGAGGGACTGCGGAACACCGGGGAGCTGTTTTTT	CASSLEGLRNTGELFF
TRBJ2-3	.	TRBV5-1	.	TGCGCCAGCAGCTTGGGGGGCAGGACAGATACGCAGTATTTT	CASSLGGRTDTQYF
TRBJ1-1	.	TRBV10-3	TRBD1	TGTGCCATCAGTGAAACACCGGGACAGGGAATAGGAACGAACACTGAAGCTTTCTTT	CAISETPGQGIGTNTEAFF
TRBJ1-2	once	TRBV9	.	TGTGCCAGCAGCGGGGACATCTATGGCTACACCTTC	CASSGDIYGYTF
TRBJ1-4	.	TRBV6-1	.	TGTGCCAGCAGTGAAGCCCTTATGGGCAGCCTGTTTTTT	CASSEALMGSLFF
TRBJ2-1	once	TRBV9	TRBD2	TGTGCCAGCAGCGAGAGGACTAGCGCCTATAATGACAATGAGCAGTTCTTC	CASSERTSAYNDNEQFF
TRBJ2-1	.	TRBV19	TRBD1	TGTGCCAGTAGTATTCTTCAGGGGGCTTACAATGAGCAGTTCTTC	CASSILQGAYNEQFF
TRBJ1-4	.	TRBV5-1	.	TGCGCCAGCAGTCTAAGTTCAACTAATGAAAAACTGTTTTTT	CASSLSSTNEKLFF
TRBJ2-1	.	TRBV6-4	TRBD2	TGTGCCAGCAGTGAGGGGACTAGCGGGGACAATGAGCAGTTCTTC	CASSEGTSGDNEQFF
TRBJ1-2	.	TRBV11-2	.	TGTGCCAGCAGCTTAGACCCAGTTAACTATGGCTACACCTTC	CASSLDPVNYGYTF
TRBJ2-3	.	TRBV28	TRBD1	TGTGCCGGACAACAGGGGGCTCGAGGTACGCAGTATTTT	CAGQQGARGTQYF
TRBJ2-1	.	TRBV7-9	TRBD2	TGTGCCAGCAGCTCGGGACTAGCGGGGTTCAATGAGCAGTTCTTC	CASSSGLAGFNEQFF
TRBJ2-1	.	TRBV5-6	.	TGTGCCAGCAGCTTGGCGGGTCCCCCTCAGGGACTCTCCTACAATGAGCAGTTCTTC	CASSLAGPPQGLSYNEQFF
TRBJ2-3	.	TRBV11-2	TRBD2	TGTGCCAGCAGCTTCAGAATCTCGGCGGGAGTGACAGATACGCAGTATTTT	CASSFRISAGVTDTQYF
TRBJ1-2	.	TRBV28	TRBD1	TGTGCCAGCAGTTTACCTAATAGACAGGGGCTGATGGGTGGCTACACCTTC	CASSLPNRQGLMGGYTF
TRBJ2-1	.	TRBV6-1	.	TGTGCCAGCAGTGTCCAGGGGAGCTCCTACAATGAGCAGTTCTTC	CASSVQGSSYNEQFF
TRBJ1-2	.	TRBV6-5	.	TGTGCCAGTGCTGTAGGGGGTGAAGGCTACACCTTC	CASAVGGEGYTF
TRBJ2-2	.	TRBV30	.	TGTGCCTTTCGATTAGGACAGACCGGGGAGCTGTTTTTT	CAFRLGQTGELFF
TRBJ1-1	.	TRBV13	.	TGTGCCAGCAGCAGAGGGACCCAAGGAGGGTTCTTT	CASSRGTQGGFF
TRBJ2-5	.	TRBV18	.	TGTGCCAGCTCACCGCACGGAGAGACCCAGTACTTC	CASSPHGETQYF
TRBJ1-1	.	TRBV7-8	.	TGTGCCAGCAGTCCTGGTCTATTGGTAATCACTGAAGCTTTCTTT	CASSPGLLVITEAFF
TRBJ2-4	.	TRBV11-3	TRBD1	TGTGCCAGCAGCTTTGGACAGGGGATTCAGTACTTC	CASSFGQGIQYF
TRBJ1-1	once	TRBV28	TRBD1	TGTGCCAGCAGTTATAGAGACAGGGTCCTTCTGGGGGCTTTCTTT	CASSYRDRVLLGAFF
TRBJ2-7	.	TRBV10-3	.	TGCGCCAGCTCCGGGACAAGTTACGAGCAGTACTTC	CASSGTSYEQYF
TRBJ1-1	.	TRBV27	.	TGTGCCAGCACCCACAGCGGGAACACTGAAGCTTTCTTT	CASTHSGNTEAFF
TRBJ1-5	.	TRBV5-6	.	TGTGCCAGCAGCTTGGGACGGGGCAATCAGCCCCAGCATTTT	CASSLGRGNQPQHF